This T cell receptor beta chain was obtained from a study of blood T cell repertoires in COVID-19. Study-level information: The study drew acute and convalescent COVID-19 samples from the United States, Italy and Spain.

The ends were cut back, 5 bases at V and 4 bases at J, with 11 bases in the middle. The CDR3 length is 13 residues. CDR1 is LNHDA and CDR2 is SQIVND in the germline V gene (reference sequence). Libraries were prepared by immunoSEQ multiplex PCR; TCRdb keeps only in-frame clonotypes and omits some of them. The sample includes more than 95,000 clones, about 82% of them seen just once. Sequences were obtained from peripheral blood. This chain connects TRBV19 to TRBJ1-2; D call uncertain. This receptor was obtained from a woman in her sixties or seventies in a cohort sampled during active or convalescent COVID-19. The DNA for the CDR3 is TGTGCCAGTAGTGCTCCGGGATCCTATGGCTACACCTTC. It specifies CASSAPGSYGYTF.